One and the same sample provided the 3 T cell receptor beta chains below, sequenced in a study of PD-L1 blockade in urothelial cancer. Stated time point: pretreatment peripheral blood. The data were produced by immunoSEQ multiplex PCR, yet TCRdb's version contains in-frame clones alone and is incomplete. The table includes about 37,000 clones, over 70% detected once. The sequenced sample was PBMCs, obtained around atezolizumab (anti-PD-L1) treatment. These receptors all stem from a man between 60 and 70 years old with urothelial cancer.

This sequence joins TRBV11-2 and TRBJ1-1; D is unresolved. CDR1 and CDR2 (germline): SGHAT, FQNNGV. Trimming shortened V by 6 bases and J by 1 base, and 9 bases separated the two germline ends. This CDR3 has 13 amino acids. In nucleotides, the CDR3 is TGTGCCAGCAGGTGGGAGAGGAACACTGAAGCTTTCTTT. This codes for CASRWERNTEAFF.

V and J are TRBV7-9 and TRBJ2-7; D gene ambiguous. The germline V gene has CDR1 SEHNR and CDR2 FQNEAQ (reference sequence). There are 13 residues in the CDR3. Trimming took 4 bases from V and 2 from J, leaving 9 bases between them. The CDR3 region is CASSSTETYEQYF. For the CDR3, the DNA is TGTGCCAGCAGCTCAACAGAGACCTACGAGCAGTACTTC.

The CDR3 DNA reads as TGTGCCAGCAGTGACTCGATCGGGGGCGGGGAGCTGTTTTTT. It yields the protein CASSDSIGGGELFF. V gene TRBV6-4 combines with J gene TRBJ2-2; D is possibly TRBD2 (6 bases). CDR3 length: 14 amino acids. The V gene lost 0 bases and the J gene lost 7 bases, with 9 bases spanning the gap. The V gene's germline CDR1 is MRHNA and CDR2 SNTAGT.